Below, 5 T cell receptor beta chains from the same sample are listed, as sequenced in a study of T cell responses to AZD1222 COVID-19 vaccine. TCRdb keeps only in-frame clones here, not all; method: immunoSEQ multiplex PCR. The sample has some 180,000 clones; roughly 92% are singletons. This sample comprised peripheral blood, obtained on day 0 of AZD1222 vaccination. Receptor source: an adult in good health.

This CDR3 reads CASSVVGGPANTEAFF. The CDR3 bases are TGTGCCAGCAGCGTAGTGGGGGGCCCGGCGAACACTGAAGCTTTCTTT. The chain couples TRBV9 to TRBJ1-1, with D possibly being TRBD1 (6 bases). This CDR3 has 16 amino acids. CDR1 SGDLS and CDR2 YYNGEE come from the germline V gene. Trimming shortened V by 0 bases and J by 1 base, and 13 bases separated the two germline ends.

This rearrangement joins TRBV19 to TRBJ2-7, with a weak D call TRBD2 (6 bases). Germline loops: CDR1 LNHDA, CDR2 SQIVND (reference sequence). The ends were cut back, 7 bases at V and 0 bases at J, with 13 bases in the middle. The CDR3 has 14 amino acids. CDR3: CASKVRDFSYEQYF. The CDR3 nucleotides are TGTGCCAGTAAAGTCCGGGACTTCTCCTACGAGCAGTACTTC.

The rearrangement links TRBV6-1 to TRBJ1-5; perhaps TRBD1 as D (6 bases). Trimming shortened V by 2 bases and J by 5 bases, and 10 bases separated the two germline ends. This CDR3 region has 14 residues. The germline V gene encodes CDR1 MNHNS and CDR2 SASEGT. Here the CDR3 DNA reads TGTGCCAGCAGTGAAATTAGGACAGATCAGCCCCAGCATTTT. Amino acid sequence: CASSEIRTDQPQHF.

This chain connects TRBV21-1 to TRBJ1-5. TRBV21-1 is a recognized pseudogene. The CDR3 loop spans 17 amino acids. In nucleotides, the CDR3 is TGTGCCAGCAGCAACGCTATTGGACCGAAAAGGGTTCAGCCCCAGCATTTT. Its protein is CASSNAIGPKRVQPQHF.

The J gene is TRBJ2-7, the V gene TRBV5-1; D perhaps matches TRBD1 (6 bases). Between the trimmed V and J ends, which lost 4 bases and 6 bases, there was a span of 14 bases. CDR3 length: 13 residues. Germline CDR1 and CDR2: SGHRS and YFSETQ. The CDR3 DNA reads as TGCGCCAGCAGCCCCCAGGGGTCGGGCGAGCAGTACTTC. Its protein is CASSPQGSGEQYF.